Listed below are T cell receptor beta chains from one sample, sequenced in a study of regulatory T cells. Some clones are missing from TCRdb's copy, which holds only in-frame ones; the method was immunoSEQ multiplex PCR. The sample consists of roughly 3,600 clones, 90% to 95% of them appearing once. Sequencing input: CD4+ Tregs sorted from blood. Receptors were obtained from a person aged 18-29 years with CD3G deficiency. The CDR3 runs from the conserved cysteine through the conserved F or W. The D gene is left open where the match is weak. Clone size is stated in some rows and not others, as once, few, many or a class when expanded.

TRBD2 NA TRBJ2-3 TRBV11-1 CASSQRGGTDTQYF TGTGCCAGCAGCCAGCGGGGGGGCACAGATACGCAGTATTTT
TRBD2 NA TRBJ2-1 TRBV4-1 CASSQDPAGNDNEQFF TGCGCCAGCAGCCAAGACCCAGCGGGGAACGACAATGAGCAGTTCTTC
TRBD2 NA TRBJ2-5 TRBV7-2 CASSLVSGGLETQYF TGTGCCAGCAGCTTAGTTAGCGGGGGGTTAGAGACCCAGTACTTC
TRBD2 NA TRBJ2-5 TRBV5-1 CASSLVGGQETQYF TGCGCCAGCAGCCTGGTCGGGGGGCAAGAGACCCAGTACTTC
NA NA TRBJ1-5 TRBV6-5 CASSMSNQPQHF TGTGCCAGCAGTATGAGCAATCAGCCCCAGCATTTT
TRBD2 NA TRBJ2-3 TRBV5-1 CASSLDVGRAGDTQYF TGCGCCAGCAGCTTGGATGTCGGGAGGGCCGGAGATACGCAGTATTTT
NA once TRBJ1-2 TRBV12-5 CASVRGNYGYTF TGTGCTAGTGTGCGAGGAAACTATGGCTACACCTTC
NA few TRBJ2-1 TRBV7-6 CASSNRPQGEQFF TGTGCCAGCAGCAACCGACCCCAGGGTGAGCAGTTCTTC
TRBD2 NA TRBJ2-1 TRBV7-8 CASSLGAREGNEQFF TGTGCCAGCAGCTTAGGGGCCCGGGAGGGAAATGAGCAGTTCTTC
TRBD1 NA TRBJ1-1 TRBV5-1 CASSFGDRVNTEAFF TGCGCCAGCAGCTTCGGGGACAGAGTGAACACTGAAGCTTTCTTT
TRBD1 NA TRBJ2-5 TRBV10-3 CAISAAGTGLETQYF TGTGCCATCAGTGCGGCCGGGACAGGCCTGGAGACCCAGTACTTC
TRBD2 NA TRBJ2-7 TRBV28 CASSSPTSGRVGEQYF TGTGCCAGCAGTTCCCCTACTAGCGGGAGGGTTGGCGAGCAGTACTTC
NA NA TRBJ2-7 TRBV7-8 CASSSWTREQYF TGTGCCAGCAGCTCTTGGACCCGGGAGCAGTACTTC
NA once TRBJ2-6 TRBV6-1 CASTPGHSGANVLTF TGTGCCAGCACACCCGGTCATTCTGGGGCCAACGTCCTGACTTTC
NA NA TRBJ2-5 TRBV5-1 CASSLGDSPGETQYF TGCGCCAGCAGCTTGGGGGACTCCCCGGGAGAGACCCAGTACTTC
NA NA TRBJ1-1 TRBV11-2 CASSLGQVLNTEAFF TGTGCCAGCAGCTTAGGACAGGTTCTGAACACTGAAGCTTTCTTT
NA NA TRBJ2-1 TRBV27 CASSPSGQLHNEQFF TGTGCCAGCAGTCCGAGCGGTCAACTCCACAATGAGCAGTTCTTC
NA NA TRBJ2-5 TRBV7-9 CASSSKDSQETQYF TGTGCCAGCAGCTCTAAGGACTCCCAAGAGACCCAGTACTTC
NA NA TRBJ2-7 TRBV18 CASSPRGQAYEQYF TGTGCCAGCTCACCACGAGGGCAAGCCTACGAGCAGTACTTC
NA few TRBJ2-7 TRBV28 CASSLAGQYSYEQYF TGTGCCAGCAGTTTAGCGGGACAATACTCCTACGAGCAGTACTTC
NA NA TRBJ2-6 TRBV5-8 CASLHYPTQSRANVLTF TGTGCCAGCCTTCACTATCCCACACAAAGTCGGGCCAACGTCCTGACTTTC
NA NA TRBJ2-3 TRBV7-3 CASSLTGQKWDTQYF TGTGCCAGCAGCTTAACCGGGCAGAAATGGGATACGCAGTATTTT
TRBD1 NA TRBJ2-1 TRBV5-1 CASGSGDTGGYNEQFF TGCGCCAGCGGCTCCGGGGACACAGGGGGATACAATGAGCAGTTCTTC
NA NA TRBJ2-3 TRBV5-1 CASRGFLTDTQYF TGCGCCAGCAGAGGGTTCCTCACAGATACGCAGTATTTT
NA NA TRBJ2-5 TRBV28 CASSTSGHGGQETQYF TGTGCCAGCAGTACCTCCGGACACGGCGGACAAGAGACCCAGTACTTC
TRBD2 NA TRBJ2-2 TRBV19 CASSTGDYRNTGELFF TGTGCCAGTAGTACCGGGGACTATCGAAACACCGGGGAGCTGTTTTTT
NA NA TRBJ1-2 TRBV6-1 CASSAFNYGYTF TGTGCCAGCAGTGCCTTTAACTATGGCTACACCTTC
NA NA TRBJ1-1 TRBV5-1 CASSLDGGRSTEAFF TGCGCCAGCAGCTTGGACGGGGGCCGGAGCACTGAAGCTTTCTTT